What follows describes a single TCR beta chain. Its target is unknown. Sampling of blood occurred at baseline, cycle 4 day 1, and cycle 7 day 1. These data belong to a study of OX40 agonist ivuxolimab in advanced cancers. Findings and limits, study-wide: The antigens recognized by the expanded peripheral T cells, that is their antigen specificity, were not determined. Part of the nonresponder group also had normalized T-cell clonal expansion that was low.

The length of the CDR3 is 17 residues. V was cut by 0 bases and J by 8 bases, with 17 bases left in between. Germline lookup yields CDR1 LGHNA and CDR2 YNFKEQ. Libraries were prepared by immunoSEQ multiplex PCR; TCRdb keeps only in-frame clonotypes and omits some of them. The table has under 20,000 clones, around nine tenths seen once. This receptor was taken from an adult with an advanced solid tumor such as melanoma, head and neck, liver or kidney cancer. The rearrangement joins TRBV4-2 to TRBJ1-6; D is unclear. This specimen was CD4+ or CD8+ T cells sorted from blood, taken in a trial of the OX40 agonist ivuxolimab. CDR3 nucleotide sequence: TGTGCCAGCAGCCAAGAGAGAGTTCCCGCATGGGATTCACCCCTCCACTTT. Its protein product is CASSQERVPAWDSPLHF.